A selection of T cell receptor beta chains follows, all from one sample in a study of response to subunit inactivated influenza vaccine. One entry per CDR3 protein results from TCRdb running MiXCR on the RT-PCR reads. The sample comprises about 190,000 distinct CDR3 sequences, approximately 15% of which are singletons, and about 26% rests with the top ten. Specimen: CD8+ T cells sorted from PBMCs, collected more than 4 days after vaccination. The receptors originated from a man between 50 and 59 years old who received an inactivated influenza vaccine. The CDR3 runs from the conserved cysteine through the conserved F or W. The D gene is left open where the match is weak. Clone size is not always given. Where it is, it says once, few, many or a class for expanded clones.

d_call | j_call | clone_size | v_call | cdr3_aa | cdr3_nt
TRBD2 | TRBJ2-5 | few | TRBV5-6 | CASSLSAGARETQYF | TGTGCCAGCAGCTTGTCAGCGGGAGCGCGGGAGACCCAGTACTTC
TRBD2 | TRBJ2-1 | few | TRBV9 | CASSQAGGTYNEQFF | TGTGCCAGCAGCCAAGCGGGAGGGACTTACAATGAGCAGTTCTTC
TRBD2 | TRBJ2-1 | few | TRBV20-1 | CSARDPKLAGDYNEQFF | TGCAGTGCTAGAGATCCCAAACTAGCGGGAGACTACAATGAGCAGTTCTTC
NA | TRBJ2-1 | NA | TRBV7-9 | CATAGPEQFF | TGTGCCACCGCGGGGCCAGAGCAGTTCTTC
TRBD1 | TRBJ1-2 | few | TRBV10-3 | CATGTGAGYGYTF | TGTGCCACCGGGACAGGGGCTGGCTATGGCTACACCTTC
NA | TRBJ1-1 | NA | TRBV20-1 | CSAKAGNTEAFF | TGCAGTGCAAAGGCAGGGAACACTGAAGCTTTCTTT
NA | TRBJ1-2 | few | TRBV6-2/TRBV6-3 | CASMGVGYGYTF | TGTGCCAGCATGGGTGTTGGCTATGGCTACACCTTC
TRBD1 | TRBJ1-2 | NA | TRBV16 | CASSPLRGQEIGNYGYTF | TGTGCCAGCAGCCCACTAAGGGGACAGGAGATCGGAAACTATGGCTACACCTTC
NA | TRBJ2-7 | NA | TRBV7-2 | CASSDIRAVYEQYF | TGTGCCAGCAGCGATATTAGGGCCGTCTACGAGCAGTACTTC
NA | TRBJ2-2 | few | TRBV11-1 | CASSLAFPGTSIPKTGELFF | TGTGCCAGCAGCTTAGCTTTTCCCGGGACAAGTATTCCGAAGACCGGGGAGCTGTTTTTT
TRBD2 | TRBJ2-1 | few | TRBV7-2 | CASSRTRDYYNEQFF | TGTGCCAGCAGCAGGACTAGGGATTACTACAATGAGCAGTTCTTC
NA | TRBJ2-3 | NA | TRBV12-3/TRBV12-4 | CASSPTTSTDTQYF | TGTGCCAGCAGTCCGACTACTAGCACAGATACGCAGTATTTT
NA | TRBJ1-1 | NA | TRBV4-3 | CASSQVVQVNTEAFF | TGCGCCAGCAGCCAAGTAGTCCAGGTGAACACTGAAGCTTTCTTT
TRBD2 | TRBJ2-1 | few | TRBV7-2 | CASSLDIGTSFYEQFF | TGTGCCAGCAGCTTAGATATCGGGACTAGCTTTTATGAGCAGTTCTTC
NA | TRBJ2-3 | NA | TRBV15 | CATSTLSGWDTDTQYF | TGTGCCACCAGCACCCTATCAGGGTGGGACACAGATACGCAGTATTTT
TRBD1 | TRBJ2-2 | NA | TRBV29-1 | CSVAGGQGITGELFF | TGCAGCGTTGCTGGCGGACAGGGGATCACCGGGGAGCTGTTTTTT
NA | TRBJ2-7 | NA | TRBV2 | CASRDALTSYEQYF | TGTGCCAGCAGGGATGCACTGACCTCCTACGAGCAGTACTTC
NA | TRBJ1-4 | many | TRBV6-1 | CASSRYGVNEKLFF | TGTGCCAGCAGTCGATACGGGGTTAATGAAAAACTGTTTTTT
TRBD2 | TRBJ2-7 | many | TRBV20-1 | CSARPHTSGGPIPNSYEQYF | TGCAGTGCTAGACCCCATACTAGCGGGGGACCTATCCCAAACTCCTACGAGCAGTACTTC
NA | TRBJ1-5 | NA | TRBV7-8 | CASSLDTNQPQHF | TGTGCCAGCAGCTTAGACACAAATCAGCCCCAGCATTTT
TRBD1 | TRBJ1-6 | few | TRBV5-1 | CASSWGQGASYNSPLHF | TGCGCCAGCAGCTGGGGACAGGGGGCATCCTATAATTCACCCCTCCACTTT
NA | TRBJ1-4 | NA | TRBV7-8 | CASSSPQGGNEKLFF | TGTGCCAGCAGCTCGCCCCAGGGTGGTAATGAAAAACTGTTTTTT
NA | TRBJ2-3 | NA | TRBV28 | CASSPPTRLAAGGTDTQYF | TGTGCCAGCAGTCCGCCCACCCGGCTCGCGGCAGGGGGCACAGATACGCAGTATTTT
NA | TRBJ2-7 | NA | TRBV4-3 | CASSQGAGGTYEQYF | TGCGCCAGCAGCCAAGGGGCCGGGGGCACTTACGAGCAGTACTTC
NA | TRBJ1-2 | NA | TRBV11-2 | CASSLTKGGYTF | TGTGCCAGCAGCTTAACTAAGGGGGGCTACACCTTC
TRBD2 | TRBJ2-3 | NA | TRBV27 | CASSLTSGEFTDTQYF | TGTGCCAGCAGTCTTACTAGCGGGGAGTTCACAGATACGCAGTATTTT
TRBD1 | TRBJ1-1 | many | TRBV20-1 | CSARGTGYTEAFF | TGCAGTGCTAGAGGGACAGGGTACACTGAAGCTTTCTTT
NA | TRBJ1-1 | few | TRBV14 | CASSQLRGSEAFF | TGTGCCAGCAGCCAACTGAGGGGTTCTGAAGCTTTCTTT
NA | TRBJ2-1 | NA | TRBV7-8 | CASSLAKIGLPAYNEQFF | TGTGCCAGCAGCTTAGCCAAAATCGGACTACCTGCCTACAATGAGCAGTTCTTC
NA | TRBJ1-1 | NA | TRBV6-2/TRBV6-3 | CASSYSRLTAFF | TGTGCCAGCAGTTACTCCCGGCTAACCGCTTTCTTT
NA | TRBJ2-2 | many | TRBV29-1 | CSVVRDLNTGELFF | TGCAGCGTTGTGCGGGATTTGAACACCGGGGAGCTGTTTTTT
NA | TRBJ2-5 | many | TRBV11-3 | CASKSTGEGETQYF | TGTGCCAGCAAGTCGACGGGAGAAGGGGAGACCCAGTACTTC
NA | TRBJ2-7 | NA | TRBV5-1 | CASSSEPHSTYEQYF | TGCGCCAGCAGCTCCGAACCGCACAGTACCTACGAGCAGTACTTC
TRBD2 | TRBJ2-1 | NA | TRBV6-5 | CASSYRTSGKAEQFF | TGTGCCAGCAGTTACAGGACTAGCGGGAAGGCTGAGCAGTTCTTC
TRBD2 | TRBJ2-7 | NA | TRBV7-8 | CASGSGGLYEQYF | TGTGCCAGCGGTAGCGGGGGGCTCTACGAGCAGTACTTC
TRBD2 | TRBJ2-1 | few | TRBV11-2 | CASSLELATAYNEQFF | TGTGCCAGCAGCTTGGAACTAGCGACGGCCTACAATGAGCAGTTCTTC
TRBD2 | TRBJ2-3 | few | TRBV15 | CATSKTSGIADTQYF | TGTGCCACCAGCAAAACTAGCGGGATTGCAGATACGCAGTATTTT
NA | TRBJ1-2 | NA | TRBV9 | CASSPSYGFGYTF | TGTGCCAGCAGCCCGAGTTACGGATTTGGCTACACCTTC
NA | TRBJ1-1 | few | TRBV5-5 | CADGEGHTTEAFF | TGTGCAGACGGCGAGGGGCACACGACTGAAGCTTTCTTT
NA | TRBJ1-2 | few | TRBV4-2 | CASSQDIVQDFNYGYTF | TGTGCCAGCAGCCAAGATATAGTGCAGGATTTTAACTATGGCTACACCTTC
TRBD1 | TRBJ1-1 | many | TRBV11-2 | CASSPMTGWDTEAFF | TGTGCCAGCAGCCCCATGACAGGGTGGGACACTGAAGCTTTCTTT
NA | TRBJ1-2 | few | TRBV20-1 | CSALWGGNGYTF | TGCAGTGCTCTCTGGGGTGGGAATGGCTACACCTTC
NA | TRBJ2-7 | many | TRBV4-1 | CASSQGLVREQYF | TGCGCCAGCAGCCAGGGTCTAGTGAGGGAGCAGTACTTC
TRBD2 | TRBJ2-7 | NA | TRBV4-3 | CASSQQGLAPSYEQYF | TGCGCCAGCAGCCAACAGGGACTAGCGCCCTCCTACGAGCAGTACTTC
TRBD2 | TRBJ2-7 | few | TRBV20-1 | CSAASGSYEQYF | TGCAGTGCTGCTAGCGGGAGCTACGAGCAGTACTTC
TRBD2 | TRBJ2-3 | NA | TRBV12-3/TRBV12-4 | CASAPLGLASTDTQYF | TGTGCCAGCGCCCCTTTAGGACTAGCGAGCACAGATACGCAGTATTTT
NA | TRBJ2-1 | few | TRBV4-1 | CASSQDKNEQFF | TGCGCCAGCAGCCAAGACAAAAACGAGCAGTTCTTC
NA | TRBJ2-5 | NA | TRBV28 | CASSFVPGTGQETQYF | TGTGCCAGCAGTTTCGTTCCCGGGACGGGCCAAGAGACCCAGTACTTC
NA | TRBJ2-1 | NA | TRBV4-3 | CASSQEGSGYGELFF | TGCGCCAGCAGCCAAGAAGGGTCGGGGTACGGTGAGTTGTTCTTC
TRBD2 | TRBJ2-1 | many | TRBV9 | CASSAGLAGSNEQFF | TGTGCCAGCAGCGCGGGACTAGCGGGAAGCAATGAGCAGTTCTTC
NA | TRBJ1-4 | few | TRBV25-1 | CASSGPRGALEKLFF | TGTGCCAGCAGCGGCCCCCGGGGGGCGCTTGAAAAACTGTTTTTT
NA | TRBJ2-7 | few | TRBV9 | CASSLGTVGEQYF | TGTGCCAGCAGCTTAGGGACCGTGGGTGAGCAGTACTTC
TRBD1 | TRBJ2-5 | few | TRBV5-4 | CASSFRDRGLYQETQYF | TGTGCCAGCAGTTTTCGGGACAGGGGGCTGTACCAAGAGACCCAGTACTTC
TRBD2 | TRBJ2-7 | many | TRBV20-1 | CSARVPSGRVYEQYF | TGCAGTGCTAGGGTTCCTAGCGGGAGGGTATACGAGCAGTACTTC
TRBD2 | TRBJ2-5 | few | TRBV28 | CASSLTSSGAKETQYF | TGTGCCAGCAGTTTGACGTCTAGCGGGGCCAAAGAGACCCAGTACTTC
TRBD1 | TRBJ2-7 | NA | TRBV11-2 | CDSSLGTGSYEQYF | TGTGACAGCAGCTTGGGGACAGGGAGCTACGAGCAGTACTTC
TRBD2 | TRBJ2-1 | few | TRBV6-1 | CASRSGGMSDEQFF | TGTGCCAGCAGGAGCGGGGGCATGTCTGATGAGCAGTTCTTC
NA | TRBJ2-7 | few | TRBV9 | CASSHPAEATSYEQYF | TGTGCCAGCAGCCATCCCGCGGAGGCGACTTCCTACGAGCAGTACTTC
TRBD2 | TRBJ2-7 | few | TRBV27 | CASSLNRLAVPYEQYF | TGTGCCAGCAGTTTAAATAGACTAGCGGTTCCCTACGAGCAGTACTTC